Below, 20 T cell receptor beta chains from the same sample are listed, as sequenced in a study of blood T cell repertoires in COVID-19. The assay was immunoSEQ multiplex PCR, and TCRdb's table has in-frame clones only and misses some. This repertoire shows tens of thousands of clones, approximately 90% found once; its top ten account for 9.9%. Sequencing used peripheral blood. Every receptor here comes from a human donor with active COVID-19. The donor label of this sample is uncertain.

J is TRBJ2-1 and V is TRBV6-5; D unresolved. V lost 8 bases and J 0 bases, leaving 8 bases between the germline ends. This CDR3 contains 13 residues. CDR1 MNHEY and CDR2 SVGAGI come from the germline V gene. CDR3 DNA: TGTGCCAGCTCTCGTTACTCCTACAATGAGCAGTTCTTC. Its translation is CASSRYSYNEQFF.

The chain recombines TRBV14 with TRBJ2-3, with D perhaps matching TRBD2 (5 bases). Trimming removed 0 bases at V and 3 bases at J, with 7 bases between. The germline V gene encodes CDR1 SGHDN and CDR2 FVKESK. This CDR3 is 14 amino acids long. The CDR3 is CASSQDRGTDTQYF. The CDR3 coding sequence is TGTGCCAGCAGCCAAGATCGGGGAACAGATACGCAGTATTTT.

CDR3 coding DNA: TGTGCCAGCAGCTCCCCTCCTGGCGGGAGTAAGGATACGCAGTATTTT. Protein sequence: CASSSPPGGSKDTQYF. The V and J genes are TRBV7-3 and TRBJ2-3; 7 positions agree with TRBD2. The junction had 13 bases not matched to a gene; V was cut back by 4 bases and J by 6 bases. The CDR3 runs 16 residues. Germline loops: CDR1 SGHTA, CDR2 FQGTGA.

The CDR3 sequence: CASRLTRVGSTDTQYF. In DNA, the CDR3 is TGTGCCAGCAGACTAACCAGGGTGGGTAGCACAGATACGCAGTATTTT. The chain carries TRBV28 and TRBJ2-3, with D possibly TRBD1 on 5 matching bases. Trimming removed 6 bases at V and 0 bases at J, with 16 bases between. The germline V gene has CDR1 MDHEN and CDR2 SYDVKM. This CDR3 contains 16 residues.

The CDR3 region is CASSHGQGGPLAEKLFF. As DNA, the CDR3 is TGTGCCAGCAGTCACGGACAGGGGGGACCCTTGGCCGAAAAACTGTTTTTT. The chain recombines TRBV6-6 with TRBJ1-4; 10 bases line up with TRBD1. Germline lookup yields CDR1 MNHNY and CDR2 SVGAGI (reference sequence). V gave up 5 bases and J gave up 8 bases; unmatched junction bases: 14. The CDR3 is 17 amino acids.

This rearrangement joins TRBV5-1 to TRBJ2-1, with TRBD1 identical over 7 bases. This CDR3 region has 14 residues. Germline-derived CDR1 and CDR2 are SGHRS and YFSETQ. Trimming took 4 bases from V and 5 from J; bases not matched to a gene: 6. In DNA, the CDR3 is TGCGCCAGCAGCGCCGGGACAGCGGACAATGAGCAGTTCTTC. Its protein product is CASSAGTADNEQFF.

The V call is TRBV18, the J call TRBJ2-3, with TRBD2 matching over 13 bases. J lost 0 bases, V lost 4 bases, and 7 bases had no gene match. This CDR3 region has 18 residues. Germline CDR1 reads KGHSH; CDR2 reads LQKENI. This chain's CDR3 is CASSQITSGGASTDTQYF. CDR3 nucleotides: TGTGCCAGCTCACAAATCACTAGCGGGGGGGCCAGCACAGATACGCAGTATTTT.

The chain recombines TRBV18 with TRBJ2-7, with D perhaps matching TRBD1 (5 bases). With 5 bases removed from V and 0 bases from J, the gap between germline ends came to 14 bases. The CDR3 length is 15 residues. Germline CDR1 is KGHSH and CDR2 is LQKENI. CDR3 nucleotide sequence: TGTGCCAGCTCATCTAAGGACACGAGCTCCTACGAGCAGTACTTC. Its translation: CASSSKDTSSYEQYF.

The rearrangement joins TRBV12-3 or TRBV12-4 to TRBJ2-7, with 9 bases that match TRBD1. The CDR3 consists of 13 residues. The trim removed 7 bases at V and 5 bases at J, leaving 6 bases unmatched. CDR3 in amino acids: CASTAGQGDEQYF. As DNA, the CDR3 is TGTGCCAGCACCGCGGGACAGGGAGACGAGCAGTACTTC.

The J gene is TRBJ2-5, the V gene TRBV5-1; 13 bases fit TRBD2. The CDR3 length is 16 residues. Per the germline V gene, CDR1 is SGHRS and CDR2 is YFSETQ. V lost 3 bases to trimming and J lost 2 bases; unmatched junction nucleotides: 4. The CDR3 nucleotides are TGCGCCAGCAGCTGGACTAGCGGGGGCCTACAAGAGACCCAGTACTTC. Translating gives CASSWTSGGLQETQYF.

The V and J genes are TRBV6-5 and TRBJ2-1; 12 bases are a match to TRBD2. V trimming: 4 bases; J trimming: 8 bases; junction bases outside the gene matches: 6. Germline loops: CDR1 MNHEY, CDR2 SVGAGI. The CDR3 consists of 15 residues. CDR3 loop: CASSSGTSGFDEQFF. The CDR3, as DNA: TGTGCCAGCAGTTCCGGGACTAGCGGGTTCGATGAGCAGTTCTTC.

The gene calls are TRBV5-6 and TRBJ2-7; 9 bases are shared with TRBD2. The ends lost 2 bases at V and 4 bases at J; junction bases unmatched: 7. Germline values: CDR1 SGHDT, CDR2 YYEEEE. The CDR3 covers 15 residues. The CDR3 region has the DNA TGTGCCAGCAGCTTCACCGGGACTAGCAGATACGAGCAGTACTTC. It is translated as CASSFTGTSRYEQYF.

The J gene is TRBJ1-1, the V gene TRBV30; 7 nucleotides align to TRBD1. V trimming: 1 base; J trimming: 5 bases; junction bases outside the gene matches: 4. The CDR3 is made up of 13 amino acids. CDR1 is GTSNPN and CDR2 is SVGIG in the germline V gene (reference sequence). CDR3 DNA sequence: TGTGCCTGGAGTGACAGGGGTTGGACTGAAGCTTTCTTT. It specifies CAWSDRGWTEAFF.

The V call is TRBV2, the J call TRBJ1-5, with TRBD1 matching 9 bases. The CDR3 consists of 15 residues. V was pared by 4 bases and J by 4 bases, with 5 bases of the junction left unmatched. Germline CDR1 is SNHLY and CDR2 is FYNNEI. The CDR3 is CASSAQTGGNQPQHF. CDR3 nucleotides: TGTGCCAGCAGTGCTCAGACAGGGGGAAATCAGCCCCAGCATTTT.

The chain uses TRBV6-5 and TRBJ1-2; TRBD1 matches at 7 bases. The germline V gene has CDR1 MNHEY and CDR2 SVGAGI. Unmatched junction bases numbered 7, after V lost 4 bases and J lost 8 bases. The CDR3 is made up of 13 amino acids. In DNA, the CDR3 is TGTGCCAGCAGTTCCGGACAGGTCGCCGGCTACACCTTC. Translating it yields CASSSGQVAGYTF.

The chain couples TRBV6-5 to TRBJ1-2, with 8 bases fitting TRBD1. In germline, CDR1 is MNHEY, CDR2 SVGAGI. The CDR3 runs 13 residues. V gave up 2 bases and J gave up 8 bases; unmatched junction bases: 4. Here the CDR3 reads CASSYGQGRGYTF. CDR3 DNA: TGTGCCAGCAGTTACGGACAGGGCCGCGGCTACACCTTC.

V and J are TRBV11-2 and TRBJ2-7; TRBD1 is a possible D gene (5 bases). Germline loops: CDR1 SGHAT, CDR2 FQNNGV. The V gene lost 3 bases and the J gene lost 1 base, with 10 bases spanning the gap. There are 14 residues in the CDR3. The CDR3 region is CASSLGPTSYEQYF. The CDR3 bases are TGTGCCAGCAGCTTGGGGCCAACTTCCTACGAGCAGTACTTC.

The chain couples TRBV24-1 to TRBJ2-1, with TRBD1 matching 7 bases. This CDR3 has 13 amino acids. Germline V gene sequence: CDR1 KGHDR, CDR2 SFDVKD. The J segment lost 14 bases and the V segment lost 3 bases, leaving 9 bases of the junction unmatched. The CDR3 nucleotides are TGTGCCACCAGTGATGGACAGGAGCCCGGGGAGTTCTTC. Translated: CATSDGQEPGEFF.

This clone was observed a few times. The J gene is TRBJ2-7, the V gene TRBV5-6; TRBD2 matches at 9 bases. Germline values: CDR1 SGHDT, CDR2 YYEEEE. The CDR3 has 15 residues. V trimming: 0 bases; J trimming: 4 bases; junction bases outside the gene matches: 5. CDR3 bases: TGTGCCAGCAGCTTGGCCAGCGGGGGGAATTACGAGCAGTACTTC. Residues: CASSLASGGNYEQYF.

CDR3 in DNA: TGTGCCAGCAGCCCAGGGGGCCGAAGGGCTGAAGCTTTCTTT. Protein sequence: CASSPGGRRAEAFF. The chain links TRBV27 to TRBJ1-1; TRBD1 matches 8 bases. The CDR3 contains 14 residues. The germline V gene encodes CDR1 MNHEY and CDR2 SMNVEV (reference sequence). The V and J ends lost 6 bases and 6 bases, in that order; junction bases with no gene match: 9.